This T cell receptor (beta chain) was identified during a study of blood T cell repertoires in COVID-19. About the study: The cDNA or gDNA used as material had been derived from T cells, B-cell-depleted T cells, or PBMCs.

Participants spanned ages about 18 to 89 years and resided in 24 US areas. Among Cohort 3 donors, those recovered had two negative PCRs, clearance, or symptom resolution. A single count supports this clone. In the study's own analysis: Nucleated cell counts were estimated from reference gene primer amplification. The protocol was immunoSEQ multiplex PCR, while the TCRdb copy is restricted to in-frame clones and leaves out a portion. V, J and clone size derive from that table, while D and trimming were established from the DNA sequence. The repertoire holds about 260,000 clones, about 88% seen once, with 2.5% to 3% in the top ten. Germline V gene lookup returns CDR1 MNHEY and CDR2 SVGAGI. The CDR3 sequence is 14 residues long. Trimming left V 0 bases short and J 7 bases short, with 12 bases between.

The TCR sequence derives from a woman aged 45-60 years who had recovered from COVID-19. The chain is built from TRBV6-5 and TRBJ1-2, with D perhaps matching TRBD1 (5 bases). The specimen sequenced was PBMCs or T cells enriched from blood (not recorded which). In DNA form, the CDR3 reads TGTGCCAGCAGTTACTCCGGGGGGTTGAGTGGCTACACCTTC. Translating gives CASSYSGGLSGYTF.